Below are 21 T cell receptor beta chains sequenced from a single sample in a study of cytomegalovirus exposure and HLA in healthy donors. The PCR used 60 Vbeta and 13 Jbeta primers. Generated by immunoSEQ multiplex PCR, the TCRdb table keeps only in-frame clones and is missing some. The profile shows approximately 190,000 clones, around 90% of them singletons. The sequenced sample consisted of PBMCs. These receptor sequences come from a boy aged 2-9 years in good health and CMV-seronegative.

The chain is built from TRBV29-1 and TRBJ1-2, with a possible D match to TRBD1 (5 bases). Germline V gene sequence: CDR1 SQVTM, CDR2 ANQGSEA. The CDR3 length is 14 residues. Trimming stripped 4 bases from V and 4 bases from J, with 16 bases between. The CDR3 region has the DNA TGCAGCGTTGTAAGTGGGCAGGGAGGCTATGGCTACACCTTC. The encoded protein is CSVVSGQGGYGYTF.

This chain connects TRBV30 to TRBJ2-5; 7 bases line up with TRBD1. Per the germline V gene, CDR1 is GTSNPN and CDR2 is SVGIG (reference sequence). V gave up 3 bases and J gave up 4 bases; unmatched junction bases: 5. CDR3 length: 13 amino acids. The CDR3 protein is CAWRQGFAETQYF. CDR3 sequence (DNA): TGTGCCTGGAGACAGGGGTTTGCAGAGACCCAGTACTTC.

This clone has a handful of counts. The chain employs TRBV5-6 and TRBJ2-2; 9 bases are a match to TRBD2. Trimming cost V 0 bases and J 5 bases; bases outside gene matches: 5. Germline lookup yields CDR1 SGHDT and CDR2 YYEEEE. The CDR3 covers 16 residues. The CDR3 nucleotides are TGTGCCAGCAGCTTGGCCCCTAGCGGGGTAACCGGGGAGCTGTTTTTT. Residues: CASSLAPSGVTGELFF. Complete variable domain (other parts from reference TRBV5-6 and TRBJ2-2): DAGVTQSPTHLIKTRGQQVTLRCSPKSGHDTVSWYQQALGQGPQFIFQYYEEEERQRGNFPDRFSGHQFPNYSSELNVNALLLGDSALYLCASSLAPSGVTGELFFGEGSRLTVL.

The chain is built from TRBV5-1 and TRBJ2-2; D ambiguous. CDR3 length: 17 amino acids. Germline V CDR1 and CDR2: SGHRS, YFSETQ. V lost 2 bases to trimming and J lost 0 bases, with 14 bases between them. The chain's CDR3 is CASSFSSSTANTGELFF. The DNA of the CDR3 is TGCGCCAGCAGCTTCTCCTCGTCAACGGCGAACACCGGGGAGCTGTTTTTT.

This sequence joins TRBV9 and TRBJ2-1, with a tentative D call TRBD2 (5 bases). Germline CDR1 and CDR2: SGDLS and YYNGEE. The length of the CDR3 is 18 residues. Trimming removed 4 bases from V and 1 base from J, with 21 bases in between. Written as DNA, the CDR3 is TGTGCCAGCAGCACTCACGCGCCGGGATTGGTGTCCTACAATGAGCAGTTCTTC. Translation: CASSTHAPGLVSYNEQFF.

The genes are TRBV28 and TRBJ1-2; perhaps TRBD1 as D (5 bases). The V end lost 4 bases, the J end lost 0 bases, and 12 bases lay between the germline ends. CDR3 length equals 15 residues. Germline CDR1 is MDHEN and CDR2 is SYDVKM. CDR3 DNA sequence: TGTGCCAGCAGTTCTCCAGGGTGGGCTAACTATGGCTACACCTTC. Translating gives CASSSPGWANYGYTF.

V usage is TRBV12-5 and J usage is TRBJ2-7, with TRBD2 identical over 7 bases. V lost 6 bases and J lost 5; bases outside the gene matches: 4. CDR1 is LGHNT, CDR2 FRNRAP, per germline. This CDR3 has 12 residues. CDR3: CASGLGGDEQYF. The DNA of the CDR3 is TGTGCTAGTGGCCTTGGGGGGGACGAGCAGTACTTC.

This clone was counted once. This rearrangement joins TRBV9 to TRBJ1-6, with D perhaps TRBD1 (6 bases). The CDR3 contains 14 residues. Germline CDR1 reads SGDLS; CDR2 reads YYNGEE. With 0 bases removed from V and 7 bases from J, the gap between germline ends came to 8 bases. The DNA of the CDR3 is TGTGCCAGCAGCGTAGAGCAGGGGAATTCACCCCTCCACTTT. As protein: CASSVEQGNSPLHF.

The chain couples TRBV4-1 to TRBJ2-1, with D possibly matching TRBD2 (5 bases). Trimming took 4 bases from V and 1 from J, leaving 11 bases between them. The V gene's germline CDR1 is MGHRA and CDR2 YSYEKL. The CDR3 consists of 15 residues. In DNA form, the CDR3 reads TGCGCCAGCAGCCCCAACGGGGATTCCTACAATGAGCAGTTCTTC. Protein sequence: CASSPNGDSYNEQFF.

This chain joins TRBV28 and TRBJ1-1, with TRBD1 as a possible D gene (6 bases). The CDR3 is made up of 14 amino acids. V lost 1 base, J lost 2 bases, and 8 bases lay in between. Germline CDR1 is MDHEN and CDR2 is SYDVKM. CDR3 in amino acids: CASSLLGGNTEAFF. The CDR3 region has the DNA TGTGCCAGCAGTTTATTAGGGGGTAACACTGAAGCTTTCTTT. Full variable domain (rest looked up from reference TRBV28 and TRBJ1-1): DVKVTQSSRYLVKRTGEKVFLECVQDMDHENMFWYRQDPGLGLRLIYFSYDVKMKEKGDIPEGYSVSREKKERFSLILESASTNQTSMYLCASSLLGGNTEAFFGQGTRLTVV.

This chain uses TRBV14 with TRBJ2-2; 7 nucleotides align to TRBD1. J lost 6 bases, V lost 3 bases, and 19 bases had no gene match. There are 19 residues in the CDR3. Germline V CDR1 and CDR2: SGHDN, FVKESK. The CDR3 coding sequence is TGTGCCAGCAGCCAGTACAACCCGCTCCGGGACAGTGATCCCGGGGAGCTGTTTTTT. It specifies CASSQYNPLRDSDPGELFF.

With respect to this clone: The sample carries other DNA sequences with the same CDR3. This chain links TRBV19 with TRBJ2-7; 10 bases agree with TRBD1. This CDR3 is 14 amino acids long. CDR1 is LNHDA and CDR2 is SQIVND in the germline V gene (reference sequence). The trim removed 5 bases at V and 3 bases at J, leaving 4 bases unmatched. CDR3 DNA sequence: TGTGCCAGTAGTCCGCGGACAGGGGGCTACGAGCAGTACTTC. Amino acids: CASSPRTGGYEQYF. Full variable domain (missing parts from reference TRBV19 and TRBJ2-7): DGGITQSPKYLFRKEGQNVTLSCEQNLNHDAMYWYRQDPGQGLRLIYYSQIVNDFQKGDIAEGYSVSREKKESFPLTVTSAQKNPTAFYLCASSPRTGGYEQYFGPGTRLTVT.

V is TRBV21-1 and J is TRBJ1-2; the D segment call TRBD1 is taken from the table without a DNA check. TRBV21-1 is a known pseudogene. This CDR3 is 14 amino acids long. The CDR3 DNA reads TGTGCCAGCAGCCGAGTCCGGACACCCATTACCAGAGTCTTC. Protein: CASSRVRTPITRVF.

This clone was seen only once. The chain joins TRBV6-1 to TRBJ2-1; no reliable D call. The CDR3 runs 12 residues. V lost 4 bases and J lost 14, with 15 bases in between. CDR1 and CDR2 (germline): MNHNS, SASEGT. The CDR3 DNA follows: TGTGCCAGCAGTGGGCGTGCAGGTTGGAAGTTCTTC. Translation gives CASSGRAGWKFF.

As DNA, the CDR3 is TGTGCCAGCAGCCCCCCTTCAGGGGTGGGTGAAAAACTGTTTTTT. Amino acids: CASSPPSGVGEKLFF. The chain recombines TRBV7-9 with TRBJ1-4, with TRBD1 as a possible D gene (6 bases). From germline, CDR1 is SEHNR and CDR2 FQNEAQ (reference sequence). Trimming pared 5 bases from V and 7 bases from J, leaving 17 bases between. This CDR3 spans 15 amino acids.

Here the CDR3 DNA reads TGCGCCAGCAGCACCCGACTAGCGGGGTTACCAGATACGCAGTATTTT. It codes for CASSTRLAGLPDTQYF. V is TRBV5-1 and J is TRBJ2-3, with 11 bases that match TRBD2. The V gene end was trimmed by 4 bases and the J gene end by 4 bases; junction bases not matched to a gene: 8. The CDR3 contains 16 residues. CDR1 SGHRS and CDR2 YFSETQ come from the germline V gene.

The chain is built from TRBV6-4 and TRBJ2-3, with D uncertain. Germline assignment: CDR1 MRHNA and CDR2 SNTAGT. With 3 bases removed from V and 2 bases from J, the gap between germline ends came to 6 bases. This CDR3 is built from 13 residues. CDR3 region: CASSESPTDTQYF. The CDR3 nucleotides are TGTGCCAGCAGTGAGAGCCCCACAGATACGCAGTATTTT.

J is TRBJ2-1 and V is TRBV30, with 8 bases fitting TRBD1. Trimming took 6 bases from V and 0 from J; bases not matched to a gene: 4. This CDR3 contains 14 residues. Germline CDR1 and CDR2: GTSNPN and SVGIG (reference sequence). CDR3 coding DNA: TGTGCCTGCTATGGACAGGGCTCCTACAATGAGCAGTTCTTC. Its protein is CACYGQGSYNEQFF.

This clone was seen just once. The rearrangement uses TRBV6-5 and TRBJ1-2, with unresolved D. From germline, CDR1 is MNHEY and CDR2 SVGAGI. There are 13 residues in the CDR3. V was cut by 7 bases and J by 4 bases, with 13 bases left in between. The CDR3 spells CASKVTGIYGYTF. CDR3 sequence (DNA): TGTGCCAGCAAGGTAACGGGGATCTATGGCTACACCTTC.

V is TRBV15 and J is TRBJ2-5; a possible D gene is TRBD2 (5 bases). The DNA end is a closer match to TRBJ2-7, so the J assignment may be wrong. This CDR3 has 15 residues. In germline, CDR1 is LNHNV, CDR2 YYDKDF (reference sequence). The CDR3 DNA reads as TGTGCCACCAGCCAGGCAACGGGGTACTCCTACGAGCAGTACTTC. Translation gives CATSQATGYSYEQYF.

The chain is built from TRBV27 and TRBJ1-6, with D tentatively TRBD1 (6 bases). CDR1 and CDR2 (germline): MNHEY, SMNVEV (reference sequence). The CDR3 consists of 18 residues. Trimming took 3 bases from V and 9 from J, leaving 24 bases between them. The CDR3 here is CASSFYADRGGEGSPLHF. The CDR3 nucleotides read TGTGCCAGCAGTTTCTACGCAGATCGAGGGGGGGAGGGTTCACCCCTCCACTTT.